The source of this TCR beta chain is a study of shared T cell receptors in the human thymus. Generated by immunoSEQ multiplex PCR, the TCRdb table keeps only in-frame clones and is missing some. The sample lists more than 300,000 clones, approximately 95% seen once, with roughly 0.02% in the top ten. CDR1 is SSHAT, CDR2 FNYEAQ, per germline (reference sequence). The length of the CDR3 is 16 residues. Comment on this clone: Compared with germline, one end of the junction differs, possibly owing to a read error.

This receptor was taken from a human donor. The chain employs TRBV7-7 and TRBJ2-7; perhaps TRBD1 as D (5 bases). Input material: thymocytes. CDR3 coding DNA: TGTGCTAGCAGCTTAATCCCGGGCAGGGCTTCCTACGAGCAGTACTTC. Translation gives CASSLIPGRASYEQYF.